These 13 T cell receptor beta chains were all obtained from the same sample, sequenced in a study of shared clonotypes between healthy human individuals (dated by TCRdb to about 2020). Library method: the immunoSEQ multiplex PCR assay. In TCRdb, the immuneACCESS table is reduced to in-frame sequences with V and J assigned. These tables do not hold every clone; where another copy was compared, an unresolved V gene accounts for under half, and the others remain unexplained. The sample records 530,000 or so clones, about 75% of which are singletons. The ten largest clones capture approximately 12% of the sample. The specimen was PBMCs. Source of these receptors: a woman in her thirties or forties in good health. Some clones in this sample may be carry-over from other donors' samples.

This clone was observed a handful of times. The V and J genes are TRBV7-8 and TRBJ2-5; D is unclear. Per germline, CDR1 SGHVS and CDR2 FQNEAQ. This CDR3 has 13 amino acids. The germline V and J ends were trimmed by 0 bases and 2 bases, with 4 bases remaining between them. CDR3 amino acids: CASSLAQQETQYF. CDR3 sequence (DNA): TGTGCCAGCAGCTTAGCTCAGCAAGAGACCCAGTACTTC.

The chain has TRBV18 and TRBJ2-3; D is unresolved. The germline V and J ends were trimmed by 6 bases and 6 bases, with 13 bases remaining between them. Germline V gives CDR1 KGHSH, CDR2 LQKENI. The CDR3 is 13 residues long. In DNA, the CDR3 is TGTGCCAGCTCGCCTCCGAGCTCCGATACGCAGTATTTT. Translation gives CASSPPSSDTQYF. Full variable domain (rest looked up from reference TRBV18 and TRBJ2-3): NAGVMQNPRHLVRRRGQEARLRCSPMKGHSHVYWYRQLPEEGLKFMVYLQKENIIDESGMPKERFSAEFPKEGPSILRIQQVVRGDSAAYFCASSPPSSDTQYFGPGTRLTVL.

Only a few counts were recorded for this clone. The chain has TRBV6-1 and TRBJ2-7, with a weak D call TRBD1 (6 bases). The CDR3 runs 16 residues. Germline values: CDR1 MNHNS, CDR2 SASEGT. The V end was cut by 3 bases, the J end by 2 bases, with 17 bases between. The CDR3 region is CASSENSDRFTYEQYF. CDR3 in DNA: TGTGCCAGCAGTGAGAATTCCGACAGGTTCACCTACGAGCAGTACTTC.

CDR3 amino acids: CATGAGGPSEQYF. The CDR3 DNA sequence: TGTGCCACCGGAGCGGGAGGGCCCTCCGAGCAGTACTTC. The chain combines TRBV6-6 with TRBJ2-7, with 10 bases aligning to TRBD2. V lost 10 bases and J lost 6; bases outside the gene matches: 9. Germline V gene lookup returns CDR1 MNHNY and CDR2 SVGAGI (reference sequence). The CDR3 runs 13 residues.

The chain combines TRBV15 with TRBJ1-4; TRBD1 aligns across 12 bases. The ends lost 0 bases at V and 7 bases at J; junction bases unmatched: 6. There are 17 residues in the CDR3. In germline, CDR1 is LNHNV, CDR2 YYDKDF (reference sequence). Here the CDR3 reads CATSREYGTGGGEKLFF. The CDR3 coding sequence is TGTGCCACCAGCAGAGAATATGGGACAGGGGGCGGTGAAAAACTGTTTTTT.

V and J are TRBV5-4 and TRBJ2-3; unclear D gene. The CDR3 loop spans 15 amino acids. The germline gives CDR1 SGHNT, CDR2 YYREEE (reference sequence). V was trimmed by 3 bases and J by 1 base, leaving 12 bases between them. CDR3 bases: TGTGCCAGCAGCTCGACCCAAGGCGGCACAGATACGCAGTATTTT. Its translation is CASSSTQGGTDTQYF. The entire variable domain, with the rest obtained from reference TRBV5-4 and TRBJ2-3, is as follows: ETGVTQSPTHLIKTRGQQVTLRCSSQSGHNTVSWYQQALGQGPQFIFQYYREEENGRGNFPPRFSGLQFPNYSSELNVNALELDDSALYLCASSSTQGGTDTQYFGPGTRLTVL.

The chain joins TRBV5-1 to TRBJ2-2; no clear D. The CDR3 consists of 15 residues. Germline CDR1 and CDR2: SGHRS and YFSETQ. V gave up 4 bases and J gave up 1 base, with 11 bases separating them. The CDR3 loop is CASSQDNVNTGELFF. CDR3 sequence (DNA): TGCGCCAGCAGCCAAGACAACGTGAACACCGGGGAGCTGTTTTTT.

The V call is TRBV29-1, the J call TRBJ2-3; no definite D call. Germline CDR1 is SQVTM and CDR2 is ANQGSEA. The CDR3 has 14 residues. With 1 base removed from V and 0 bases from J, the gap between germline ends came to 8 bases. CDR3 loop: CSVEGGSSTDTQYF. The DNA for the CDR3 is TGCAGCGTTGAAGGGGGTAGCAGCACAGATACGCAGTATTTT.

This clone was detected only a few times. The chain couples TRBV15 to TRBJ1-1; D perhaps matches TRBD1 (5 bases). Germline-derived CDR1 and CDR2 are LNHNV and YYDKDF (reference sequence). This CDR3 has 15 amino acids. Trimming took off 2 bases at V and 2 bases at J, with 12 bases between the two ends. CDR3 sequence: CATSRKADSNTEAFF. CDR3 in DNA: TGTGCCACCAGCAGAAAAGCCGACAGCAACACTGAAGCTTTCTTT.

This chain's CDR3 is CASSQSRAYSYEQYF. The DNA of the CDR3 is TGCGCCAGCAGTCAATCTAGGGCCTACTCCTACGAGCAGTACTTC. This chain connects TRBV23-1 to TRBJ2-7; D gene ambiguous. TRBV23-1 belongs to the ORF category, with a function that is uncertain. This CDR3 is 15 amino acids long. The germline V and J ends were trimmed by 0 bases and 0 bases, with 9 bases remaining between them.

Comment on this clone: Sequence at one end of the junction differs from germline and may be a read error. J is TRBJ2-7 and V is TRBV7-2; a weak D match, TRBD2 (6 bases). The CDR3 is 14 residues long. Germline V gene sequence: CDR1 SGHTA, CDR2 FQGNSA. CDR3 in DNA: TGTGCCAGCAGCGTAGCGGTTAGCTCCTACGAGCAGTACTTC. Amino acids: CASSVAVSSYEQYF. The whole variable domain, remainder taken from reference TRBV7-2 and TRBJ2-7, is GAGVSQSPSNKVTEKGKDVELRCDPISGHTALYWYRQSLGQGLEFLIYFQGNSAPDKSGLPSDRFSAERTGGSVSTLTIQRTQQEDSAVYLCASSVAVSSYEQYFGPGTRLTVT.

This rearrangement joins TRBV27 to TRBJ2-3; D is perhaps TRBD2 (5 bases). Germline values: CDR1 MNHEY, CDR2 SMNVEV (reference sequence). This CDR3 has 15 residues. The V end was cut by 3 bases, the J end by 1 base, with 11 bases between. CDR3 region: CASSFVGVGTDTQYF. CDR3 DNA: TGTGCCAGCAGTTTCGTGGGAGTGGGCACAGATACGCAGTATTTT.

The chain combines TRBV19 with TRBJ2-7, with a possible D match to TRBD2 (5 bases). The CDR3 contains 13 residues. CDR1 is LNHDA and CDR2 is SQIVND in the germline V gene (reference sequence). Trimming pared 10 bases from V and 3 bases from J, leaving 16 bases between. CDR3 coding DNA: TGTGCCACCCCTTCCGGGATCCTCTACGAGCAGTACTTC. Encoded protein: CATPSGILYEQYF. The full variable domain, in which reference TRBV19 and TRBJ2-7 provide the parts outside the CDR3, is DGGITQSPKYLFRKEGQNVTLSCEQNLNHDAMYWYRQDPGQGLRLIYYSQIVNDFQKGDIAEGYSVSREKKESFPLTVTSAQKNPTAFYLCATPSGILYEQYFGPGTRLTVT.